These 17 T cell receptor beta chains were all obtained from the same sample, sequenced in a study of blood T cell repertoires in COVID-19. Data came from immunoSEQ multiplex PCR; TCRdb stores just in-frame clones and leaves some out. The table lists under 200,000 clones, 85% to 95% of them singletons. Sequenced input: peripheral blood. These receptors were taken from a man aged 45-65 years with acute or convalescent COVID-19.

V is TRBV5-3 and J is TRBJ1-5; D unclear. TRBV5-3 is an ORF for which the function is uncertain. V was pared by 0 bases and J by 8 bases, with 9 bases between. This CDR3 contains 13 residues. The CDR3 DNA is TGTGCCAGAAGCTTGGGCAGTATGGAGCCCCAGCATTTT. This codes for CARSLGSMEPQHF.

V gene TRBV9 combines with J gene TRBJ2-2; possibly TRBD2 for D (6 bases). The CDR3 extends over 14 amino acids. The germline gives CDR1 SGDLS, CDR2 YYNGEE. Trimming left V 6 bases short and J 1 base short, with 10 bases between. CDR3 region: CASTKAGNTGELFF. The CDR3 nucleotides are TGTGCCAGCACTAAAGCGGGGAACACCGGGGAGCTGTTTTTT.

This chain uses TRBV3-1 (or the pseudogene TRBV3-2) with TRBJ1-4; TRBD1 is a possible D gene (6 bases). Germline-derived CDR1 and CDR2 are LGHDT and YNNKEL (reference sequence). CDR3 size: 16 residues. V lost 4 bases and J 8 bases, leaving 20 bases between the germline ends. The CDR3 is CASSPRGAGLREKLFF. The DNA for the CDR3 is TGTGCCAGCAGCCCCCGGGGGGCAGGGCTGCGGGAAAAACTGTTTTTT.

V usage is TRBV7-9 and J usage is TRBJ1-1; 9 bases align to TRBD1. The ends lost 5 bases at V and 5 bases at J; junction bases unmatched: 12. CDR1 is SEHNR, CDR2 FQNEAQ, per germline (reference sequence). This CDR3 is built from 16 residues. The CDR3 loop reads CASSPRTGVVMTEAFF. The DNA for the CDR3 is TGTGCCAGCAGCCCGAGGACAGGGGTGGTGATGACTGAAGCTTTCTTT.

The chain is built from TRBV19 and TRBJ1-5; D remains unclear. CDR1 LNHDA and CDR2 SQIVND come from the germline V gene (reference sequence). V was shortened by 1 base and J by 2 bases, with 12 bases between the two germline ends. The CDR3 covers 16 residues. The CDR3 DNA reads as TGTGCCAGTAGTATAGCCGGTACGGGTGGCAATCAGCCCCAGCATTTT. As protein: CASSIAGTGGNQPQHF.

The J gene is TRBJ2-5, the V gene TRBV4-2, with 11 nucleotides matching TRBD2. After removal of 4 bases from V and 5 bases from J, the junction contained 6 bases not matched to a gene. Per germline, CDR1 LGHNA and CDR2 YNFKEQ. CDR3 length equals 15 residues. The DNA for the CDR3 is TGTGCCAGCAGCCTCGGGACTAGCGGACCTGAGACCCAGTACTTC. Translating it yields CASSLGTSGPETQYF.

The genes are TRBV11-2 and TRBJ2-7, with D tentatively TRBD2 (5 bases). Trimming took 1 base from V and 6 from J, leaving 10 bases between them. Germline assignment: CDR1 SGHAT and CDR2 FQNNGV. The CDR3 contains 13 residues. CDR3 loop: CASSLGGSREQYF. The CDR3 DNA sequence: TGTGCCAGCAGCTTAGGAGGGTCTCGCGAGCAGTACTTC.

This chain's CDR3 is CASSLVGGENSPLHF. DNA for the CDR3: TGCGCCAGCAGCTTGGTGGGGGGTGAAAATTCACCCCTCCACTTT. The V gene is TRBV5-1, the J gene TRBJ1-6, with a tentative D call TRBD1 (5 bases). Germline V gives CDR1 SGHRS, CDR2 YFSETQ. The CDR3 totals 15 residues. V lost 0 bases to trimming and J lost 7 bases, with 11 bases between them. The full variable domain, with the rest looked up from reference TRBV5-1 and TRBJ1-6, is KAGVTQTPRYLIKTRGQQVTLSCSPISGHRSVSWYQQTPGQGLQFLFEYFSETQRNKGNFPGRFSGRQFSNSRSEMNVSTLELGDSALYLCASSLVGGENSPLHFGNGTRLTVT.

This chain uses TRBV28 with TRBJ2-4; the match to TRBD1 covers 10 bases. After removal of 7 bases from V and 7 bases from J, the junction contained 7 bases not matched to a gene. This CDR3 region has 14 residues. Germline CDR1 reads MDHEN; CDR2 reads SYDVKM. The CDR3 DNA is TGTGCCAGCAACGCCGACAGGGGGCTGAACATTCAGTACTTC. It codes for CASNADRGLNIQYF. The full variable domain, with the rest looked up from reference TRBV28 and TRBJ2-4, is DVKVTQSSRYLVKRTGEKVFLECVQDMDHENMFWYRQDPGLGLRLIYFSYDVKMKEKGDIPEGYSVSREKKERFSLILESASTNQTSMYLCASNADRGLNIQYFGAGTRLSVL.

V gene TRBV5-1 combines with J gene TRBJ2-3; possibly TRBD2 for D (6 bases). The ends were cut back, 5 bases at V and 2 bases at J, with 12 bases in the middle. CDR1 is SGHRS and CDR2 is YFSETQ in the germline V gene. The CDR3 runs 14 residues. The CDR3 reads CASSGGRNTDTQYF. The CDR3 bases are TGCGCCAGCAGTGGGGGGAGGAACACAGATACGCAGTATTTT.

The chain recombines TRBV25-1 with TRBJ1-3; TRBD1 aligns across 7 bases. With V trimmed by 2 bases and J by 0 bases, 4 bases remained unmatched. Germline CDR1 reads MGHDK; CDR2 reads SYGVNS. The CDR3 totals 16 residues. The CDR3 reads CASSETPGGSGNTIYF. Here the CDR3 DNA reads TGTGCCAGCAGTGAAACCCCAGGGGGCTCTGGAAACACCATATATTTT.

CDR3 DNA: TGTGCCAGTACCTCAGGTCCCAAAAACATTCAGTACTTC. Translating gives CASTSGPKNIQYF. V gene TRBV19 combines with J gene TRBJ2-4; D gene uncertain. The CDR3 covers 13 residues. CDR1 and CDR2 (germline): LNHDA, SQIVND (reference sequence). V shed 7 bases and J shed 2 bases, with 9 bases lying between them.

The chain recombines TRBV2 with TRBJ2-6; D unresolved. The germline gives CDR1 SNHLY, CDR2 FYNNEI. CDR3 size: 19 residues. Trimming took off 3 bases at V and 0 bases at J, with 18 bases between the two ends. CDR3: CASSEVPGDTYSGANVLTF. In DNA, the CDR3 is TGTGCCAGCAGTGAGGTCCCCGGCGACACATACTCTGGGGCCAACGTCCTGACTTTC.

V is TRBV30 and J is TRBJ1-2; D unclear. V dropped 1 base and J dropped 4 bases, with 10 bases sitting between them. Germline CDR1 and CDR2: GTSNPN and SVGIG (reference sequence). The CDR3 covers 13 residues. CDR3 nucleotides: TGTGCCTGGAGTGCCTTCCCCGTCTATGGCTACACCTTC. Amino acid sequence: CAWSAFPVYGYTF.

V gene TRBV2 combines with J gene TRBJ2-7; 8 bases fit TRBD1. With V trimmed by 3 bases and J by 1 base, 2 bases remained unmatched. CDR1 SNHLY and CDR2 FYNNEI come from the germline V gene. This CDR3 region has 14 residues. Here the CDR3 reads CASSERQGSYEQYF. The CDR3 DNA reads TGTGCCAGCAGTGAGAGACAGGGGTCCTACGAGCAGTACTTC.

This clone was found a few times. The gene calls are TRBV18 and TRBJ2-3, with TRBD1 as a possible D gene (5 bases). The germline V gene encodes CDR1 KGHSH and CDR2 LQKENI. This CDR3 contains 15 residues. V lost 3 bases, J lost 2 bases, and 12 bases lay in between. The CDR3 nucleotides read TGTGCCAGCTCACCGTCGGCAGGGAACACAGATACGCAGTATTTT. Translated: CASSPSAGNTDTQYF.

V gene TRBV20-1 combines with J gene TRBJ1-4; no clear D gene. Trimming left V 5 bases short and J 11 bases short, with 12 bases between. This CDR3 spans 11 amino acids. Germline assignment: CDR1 DFQATT and CDR2 SNEGSKA (reference sequence). CDR3 loop: CSAEAVGKLFF. In DNA form, the CDR3 reads TGCAGTGCTGAAGCAGTCGGGAAACTGTTTTTT.